Below, 18 T cell receptor beta chains from the same sample are listed, as sequenced in a study of blood T cell repertoires in COVID-19. Using immunoSEQ multiplex PCR, the repertoire was profiled, and TCRdb retains in-frame clones only, with some absent. The repertoire holds about 170,000 clones, approximately 84% seen once, with roughly 7.7% in the top ten. Sequencing used peripheral blood. All receptors derive from a man aged 40-49 years who had recovered from COVID-19.

The chain combines TRBV9 with TRBJ2-3, with TRBD2 identical over 11 bases. Germline CDR1 SGDLS, CDR2 YYNGEE. The CDR3 extends over 17 amino acids. V dropped 0 bases and J dropped 4; count of bases not matched to a gene: 7. This CDR3 reads CASSVGGLAGGADTQYF. For the CDR3, the DNA is TGTGCCAGCAGCGTAGGGGGGCTAGCGGGAGGTGCAGATACGCAGTATTTT.

The gene calls are TRBV5-6 and TRBJ1-4; D is perhaps TRBD1 (5 bases). Germline CDR1 is SGHDT and CDR2 is YYEEEE. The germline V and J ends were trimmed by 2 bases and 6 bases, with 11 bases remaining between them. This CDR3 spans 14 amino acids. CDR3 sequence (DNA): TGTGCCAGCAGCTTAAGTGGGGCGGATGAAAAACTGTTTTTT. The encoded protein is CASSLSGADEKLFF.

The rearrangement links TRBV11-2 to TRBJ2-7; TRBD1 matches 9 bases. The length of the CDR3 is 14 residues. Germline assignment: CDR1 SGHAT and CDR2 FQNNGV. J lost 6 bases, V lost 8 bases, and 11 bases had no gene match. CDR3: CASLHPGTGSEQYF. CDR3 coding DNA: TGTGCCAGCTTACATCCCGGGACAGGGAGCGAGCAGTACTTC. The whole variable domain, remainder taken from reference TRBV11-2 and TRBJ2-7, is EAGVAQSPRYKIIEKRQSVAFWCNPISGHATLYWYQQILGQGPKLLIQFQNNGVVDDSQLPKDRFSAERLKGVDSTLKIQPAKLEDSAVYLCASLHPGTGSEQYFGPGTRLTVT.

CDR3 in amino acids: CATSRAPRVGSGDTQYF. The CDR3 region has the DNA TGTGCCACCAGCAGAGCGCCGAGGGTCGGGAGTGGGGATACGCAGTATTTT. The V call is TRBV15, the J call TRBJ2-3, with a weak D call TRBD2 (6 bases). This CDR3 comprises 17 residues. V was clipped by 1 base and J by 6 bases, with 20 bases between them. Germline V gene lookup returns CDR1 LNHNV and CDR2 YYDKDF (reference sequence).

This clone has a single count. This chain connects TRBV6-6 to TRBJ2-1; D possibly corresponds to TRBD1 (6 bases). The germline V gene encodes CDR1 MNHNY and CDR2 SVGAGI (reference sequence). The CDR3 is 13 amino acids. V was shortened by 2 bases and J by 7 bases, with 9 bases between the two germline ends. CDR3 region: CASSYAGENEQFF. Written as DNA, the CDR3 is TGTGCCAGCAGTTACGCAGGGGAGAATGAGCAGTTCTTC.

In this sample, this clone turned up once. The chain combines TRBV28 with TRBJ2-1; no definite D call. The CDR3 runs to 14 residues. Germline-derived CDR1 and CDR2 are MDHEN and SYDVKM. With 2 bases removed from V and 0 bases from J, the gap between germline ends came to 5 bases. The CDR3 here is CASSLTSSYNEQFF. CDR3 nucleotide sequence: TGTGCCAGCAGTTTAACCAGCTCCTACAATGAGCAGTTCTTC.

V gene TRBV7-2 combines with J gene TRBJ2-5; 7 bases are a match to TRBD2. Germline loops: CDR1 SGHTA, CDR2 FQGNSA. V was clipped by 2 bases and J by 4 bases; unmatched bases: 4. CDR3 length: 14 amino acids. The CDR3 sequence: CASSLWASGETQYF. The CDR3 nucleotides read TGTGCCAGCAGCTTATGGGCTAGCGGAGAGACCCAGTACTTC.

This sequence joins TRBV5-1 and TRBJ2-5; D not certain. V dropped 0 bases and J dropped 2 bases, with 8 bases sitting between them. Germline V gene lookup returns CDR1 SGHRS and CDR2 YFSETQ. The CDR3 totals 14 residues. CDR3 bases: TGCGCCAGCAGCTTGGGACACCCACAAGAGACCCAGTACTTC. Its translation is CASSLGHPQETQYF.

The genes are TRBV15 and TRBJ2-1; 8 positions match TRBD2. J lost 5 bases, V lost 6 bases, and 9 bases had no gene match. Per germline, CDR1 LNHNV and CDR2 YYDKDF (reference sequence). This CDR3 spans 15 amino acids. CDR3 in amino acids: CATRHRGGIHNEQFF. The DNA of the CDR3 is TGTGCCACCAGGCATCGGGGGGGAATTCACAATGAGCAGTTCTTC.

The CDR3 region has the DNA TGTGCCTGGAGTCCGGGAACCTACGAGCAGTACTTC. Protein: CAWSPGTYEQYF. The V and J genes are TRBV30 and TRBJ2-7, with D possibly being TRBD2 (5 bases). In germline, CDR1 is GTSNPN, CDR2 SVGIG (reference sequence). Trimming cost V 2 bases and J 2 bases, with 7 bases left between them. This CDR3 is built from 12 residues.

This clone was observed a few times. The chain has TRBV7-8 and TRBJ1-1, with unresolved D. V lost 5 bases and J 6 bases, leaving 16 bases between the germline ends. The germline V gene has CDR1 SGHVS and CDR2 FQNEAQ. The CDR3 runs to 14 residues. The CDR3 region is CASSRWAVLAEAFF. CDR3 bases: TGTGCCAGCAGCCGATGGGCTGTTCTCGCTGAAGCTTTCTTT.

The chain joins TRBV30 to TRBJ1-3, with no clear D. The CDR3 sequence is 17 residues long. Germline V gene lookup returns CDR1 GTSNPN and CDR2 SVGIG (reference sequence). The V end was cut by 5 bases, the J end by 0 bases, with 20 bases between. CDR3 sequence (DNA): TGTGCCTGGGTTCGTAAGACTGCAACCGGCTCTGGAAACACCATATATTTT. Protein sequence: CAWVRKTATGSGNTIYF.

The chain employs TRBV19 and TRBJ2-7; TRBD1 matches 9 bases. The ends lost 5 bases at V and 6 bases at J; junction bases unmatched: 8. The germline V gene has CDR1 LNHDA and CDR2 SQIVND (reference sequence). The CDR3 has 14 residues. CDR3 in DNA: TGTGCCAGTAGTCCCCGGACAGGGGTCGGCGAGCAGTACTTC. Amino acid sequence: CASSPRTGVGEQYF.

V and J are TRBV6-1 and TRBJ1-1; no clear D. Germline V gene lookup returns CDR1 MNHNS and CDR2 SASEGT. The CDR3 length is 14 residues. V lost 3 bases, J lost 1 base, and 9 bases lay in between. The CDR3 loop reads CASSDRGRNTEAFF. CDR3 sequence (DNA): TGTGCCAGCAGTGATCGAGGGCGGAACACTGAAGCTTTCTTT.

In this sample, this clone turned up a few times. The V call is TRBV21-1, the J call TRBJ2-5; the DNA was not used to check the table's D call, TRBD1. TRBV21-1 represents a pseudogene. The CDR3 loop spans 15 amino acids. CDR3 sequence reads: CASSKRQGAEETQYF. The CDR3 DNA follows: TGTGCCAGCAGCAAGAGACAGGGGGCTGAAGAGACCCAGTACTTC.

There are a few counts of this clone. V and J are TRBV19 and TRBJ1-5; D perhaps matches TRBD1 (6 bases). CDR1 is LNHDA, CDR2 SQIVND, per germline (reference sequence). The CDR3 extends over 13 amino acids. Trimming cost V 9 bases and J 6 bases, with 15 bases left between them. CDR3: CASVRGLGQPQHF. In nucleotides, the CDR3 is TGTGCCAGCGTAAGGGGGTTGGGTCAGCCCCAGCATTTT.

The V and J genes are TRBV7-2 and TRBJ2-4, with D possibly TRBD2 on 6 matching bases. This CDR3 has 16 amino acids. V lost 1 base and J lost 1, with 11 bases in between. CDR1 and CDR2 from the germline V gene are SGHTA and FQGNSA. The CDR3 spells CASSLVVRGAKNIQYF. In nucleotides, the CDR3 is TGTGCCAGCAGCTTAGTAGTCCGGGGGGCCAAAAACATTCAGTACTTC. Based on the CDR3 plus reference TRBV7-2 and TRBJ2-4, the full variable domain is GAGVSQSPSNKVTEKGKDVELRCDPISGHTALYWYRQSLGQGLEFLIYFQGNSAPDKSGLPSDRFSAERTGGSVSTLTIQRTQQEDSAVYLCASSLVVRGAKNIQYFGAGTRLSVL.

This clone was detected a few times. The chain uses TRBV3-1 (or the pseudogene TRBV3-2) and TRBJ1-3, with D possibly TRBD1 on 5 matching bases. Germline CDR1 LGHDT, CDR2 YNNKEL (reference sequence). This CDR3 spans 15 amino acids. Trimming removed 2 bases at V and 0 bases at J, with 8 bases between. CDR3 DNA sequence: TGTGCCAGCAGCCAAACAGGAATCTCTGGAAACACCATATATTTT. Translated: CASSQTGISGNTIYF.